The 9 T cell receptor beta chains in this list originate from one sample, sequenced in a study of T-cell memory formation after mild COVID-19. TCRdb fed the 5' RACE reads into MiXCR, producing one record per CDR3 protein. The sample lists roughly 130,000 distinct CDR3 sequences, 5% to 6.5% occurring once. Sequenced sample: PBMCs or a T cell subset sorted from them (not recorded which). Receptors originate from an adult woman who had mild COVID-19 (a few samples of this study predate the infection). Cell type and time point are not known.

The V gene is TRBV12-3 or TRBV12-4, the J gene TRBJ2-2; 9 bases map to TRBD2. The CDR3 covers 16 residues. The ends lost 3 bases at V and 5 bases at J; junction bases unmatched: 7. This CDR3 is CASSFFLAGLTGELFF. The CDR3 nucleotides read TGTGCCAGCAGTTTTTTCCTAGCGGGATTAACCGGGGAGCTGTTTTTT.

This clonotype has at least ten counts. The gene calls are TRBV6-6 and TRBJ1-2, with 8 bases fitting TRBD1. This CDR3 is built from 16 residues. V was pared by 7 bases and J by 3 bases, with 13 bases of the junction left unmatched. From germline, CDR1 is MNHNY and CDR2 SVGAGI (reference sequence). The CDR3 nucleotides are TGTGCCAGCACTAGTCGAGGGCAGGGGGCGGACTATGGCTACACCTTC. Translation: CASTSRGQGADYGYTF.

This clonotype was detected a few times. The chain uses TRBV7-9 and TRBJ1-1, with D possibly TRBD1 on 6 matching bases. V lost 1 base to trimming and J lost 0 bases, with 18 bases between them. Germline CDR1 reads SEHNR; CDR2 reads FQNEAQ (reference sequence). This CDR3 is 18 amino acids long. CDR3 DNA: TGTGCCAGCAGCTTAGGTTCGTTGTCAGGGGAAATGAACACTGAAGCTTTCTTT. Translated: CASSLGSLSGEMNTEAFF.

This clonotype was seen at least ten times. The chain uses TRBV11-1 and TRBJ2-1, with 8 positions matching TRBD1. Germline CDR1 reads SGHAT; CDR2 reads FQDESV (reference sequence). The CDR3 extends over 15 amino acids. The junction had 11 bases not matched to a gene; V was cut back by 7 bases and J by 6 bases. CDR3: CASNRDRSHSNEQFF. DNA for the CDR3: TGTGCCAGCAATCGGGACAGGTCACATTCCAATGAGCAGTTCTTC.

By sample share, this clonotype is medium-sized (0.01 to 0.1%). The J gene is TRBJ2-5, the V gene TRBV20-1; maybe TRBD1 (5 bases). Trimming removed 1 base from V and 5 bases from J, with 17 bases in between. Germline CDR1 DFQATT, CDR2 SNEGSKA (reference sequence). This CDR3 comprises 15 residues. CDR3 protein: CSARVVGAVAETQYF. The CDR3, as DNA: TGCAGTGCTAGAGTCGTAGGGGCGGTTGCGGAGACCCAGTACTTC.

This clonotype was counted many times. V is TRBV7-2 and J is TRBJ1-1; no definite D call. The CDR3 is 15 residues long. V was clipped by 5 bases and J by 0 bases, with 13 bases between them. CDR1 is SGHTA, CDR2 FQGNSA, per germline. The CDR3 loop is CASSPFRTMNTEAFF. The CDR3 DNA reads TGTGCCAGCAGCCCGTTTAGGACGATGAACACTGAAGCTTTCTTT.

The rearrangement joins TRBV3-1 to TRBJ2-1; TRBD2 matches at 12 bases. The CDR3 length is 18 residues. Germline CDR1 reads LGHDT; CDR2 reads YNNKEL (reference sequence). V was pared by 0 bases and J by 8 bases, with 11 bases of the junction left unmatched. The CDR3 DNA sequence: TGTGCCAGCAGCCAAGAACGTCTAGCGGGGGGGCTTCTGGATGAGCAGTTCTTC. Translation gives CASSQERLAGGLLDEQFF.

This clonotype was recorded many times. The genes are TRBV29-1 and TRBJ2-7; D not resolved. This CDR3 contains 12 residues. Trimming took 5 bases from V and 1 from J, leaving 9 bases between them. Germline loops: CDR1 SQVTM, CDR2 ANQGSEA. CDR3 DNA sequence: TGCAGCGTTTGCTGGGATTCCTACGAGCAGTACTTC. It translates to CSVCWDSYEQYF.

This clonotype was recorded a few times. The chain has TRBV20-1 and TRBJ2-2, with a tentative D call TRBD1 (6 bases). CDR1 is DFQATT, CDR2 SNEGSKA, per germline (reference sequence). Trimming cost V 4 bases and J 6 bases, with 18 bases left between them. CDR3 size: 15 residues. CDR3 in amino acids: CSAKTGWGLPGELFF. The CDR3 DNA reads as TGCAGTGCTAAAACAGGGTGGGGCCTTCCCGGGGAGCTGTTTTTT.